The clone carrying this TCR beta chain was observed once. Its antigen remains unknown. Blood sampling was done at baseline, cycle 4 day 1, and cycle 7 day 1. The CDR3 runs 15 residues. Germline CDR1 reads SGHVS; CDR2 reads FQNEAQ. The V end lost 0 bases, the J end lost 6 bases, and 13 bases lay between the germline ends. The data stem from a study of OX40 agonist ivuxolimab in advanced cancers. The table came from immunoSEQ multiplex PCR; TCRdb's copy has only in-frame clones and leaves some out. Among about 89,000 clones listed, around 94% were seen once. General study results and limits: Clonal expansion was seen in CD4+ and CD8+ blood T cells by week 6 at 0.1 to 3.0 mg/kg.

This chain connects TRBV7-8 to TRBJ2-3; D is perhaps TRBD1 (5 bases). Here the sequenced sample was CD4+ or CD8+ T cells sorted from blood, taken in a trial of the OX40 agonist ivuxolimab. The receptor comes from an adult with an advanced solid tumor such as melanoma, head and neck, liver or kidney cancer. The CDR3 DNA reads as TGTGCCAGCAGCTTAGCGAGAAACAGGCACGATACGCAGTATTTT. It yields the protein CASSLARNRHDTQYF. Based on the CDR3 plus reference TRBV7-8 and TRBJ2-3, the full variable domain is GAGVSQSPRYKVAKRGQDVALRCDPISGHVSLFWYQQALGQGPEFLTYFQNEAQLDKSGLPSDRFFAERPEGSVSTLKIQRTQQEDSAVYLCASSLARNRHDTQYFGPGTRLTVL.